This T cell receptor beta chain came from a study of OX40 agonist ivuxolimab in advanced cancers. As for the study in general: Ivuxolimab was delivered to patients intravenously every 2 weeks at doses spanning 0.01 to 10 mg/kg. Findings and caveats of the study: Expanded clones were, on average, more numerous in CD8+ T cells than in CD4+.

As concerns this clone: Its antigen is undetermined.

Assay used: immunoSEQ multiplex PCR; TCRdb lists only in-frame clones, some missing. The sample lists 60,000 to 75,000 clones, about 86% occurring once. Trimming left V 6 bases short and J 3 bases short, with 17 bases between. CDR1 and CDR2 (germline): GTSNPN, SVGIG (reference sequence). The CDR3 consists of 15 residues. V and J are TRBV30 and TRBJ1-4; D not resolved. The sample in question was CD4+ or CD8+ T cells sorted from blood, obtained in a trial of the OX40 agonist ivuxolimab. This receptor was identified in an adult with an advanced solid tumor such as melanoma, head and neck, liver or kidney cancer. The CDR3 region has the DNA TGTGCCTGCCCCCAACCCGGGGTTGCTAATGAAAAACTGTTTTTT. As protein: CACPQPGVANEKLFF.